A selection of T cell receptor beta chains follows, all from one sample in a study of shared clonotypes between healthy human individuals. Method: immunoSEQ multiplex PCR; TCRdb's copy keeps in-frame clones and lacks some. The table lists roughly 1.5 million clones, roughly 98% of them singletons. The sequencing input was naive CD4+ T cells sorted from blood. All receptors derive from a man aged 25-45 years in good health. The CDR3 runs from the conserved cysteine through the conserved F or W. The D gene is left open where the match is weak. Size is omitted from some rows. Given values are once, few, many or a class for expanded clones.

CDR3,DNA,J,D,size,length,V
CASNPAGQGEDEQFF,TGTGCCAGCAACCCCGCGGGACAGGGTGAGGATGAGCAGTTCTTC,TRBJ2-1,TRBD1,once,15,TRBV2
CSVEEGGRGTYEQYF,TGCAGCGTTGAAGAGGGGGGTAGGGGGACCTACGAGCAGTACTTC,TRBJ2-7,NA,NA,15,TRBV29-1
CASSPGVRTGELFF,TGCGCCAGCAGCCCGGGAGTTCGCACCGGGGAGCTGTTTTTT,TRBJ2-2,NA,NA,14,TRBV5-1
CAWSPPLSGSVRGTDTQYF,TGTGCCTGGAGTCCGCCTCTAAGCGGGAGTGTTAGAGGCACAGATACGCAGTATTTT,TRBJ2-3,TRBD2,NA,19,TRBV30
CASSQDNGWDNEQFF,TGCGCCAGCAGCCAAGACAATGGCTGGGACAATGAGCAGTTCTTC,TRBJ2-1,NA,NA,15,TRBV4-3
CASRRSGGPTYEQYF,TGTGCCAGCAGGCGATCCGGAGGGCCCACCTACGAGCAGTACTTC,TRBJ2-7,NA,NA,15,TRBV27
CASSTKTGTYDDYGYTF,TGCGCCAGCAGTACTAAGACAGGAACTTACGACGACTATGGCTACACCTTC,TRBJ1-2,NA,NA,17,TRBV5-1
CASSFQSTGYNEQFF,TGCGCCAGCAGCTTTCAGTCGACTGGTTACAATGAGCAGTTCTTC,TRBJ2-1,NA,NA,15,TRBV4-3
CASSLAGTRSDEQYF,TGTGCCAGCAGCTTGGCCGGGACTAGGTCAGACGAGCAGTACTTC,TRBJ2-7,TRBD2,NA,15,TRBV5-8
CASSLVGGREQYF,TGTGCCAGCAGCTTAGTAGGGGGGCGTGAGCAGTACTTC,TRBJ2-7,NA,NA,13,TRBV7-2
CASSPGGRVNTEAFF,TGTGCCAGCAGCCCCGGAGGGAGGGTGAACACTGAAGCTTTCTTT,TRBJ1-1,NA,NA,15,TRBV6-5
CASSLAPVQDEQYF,TGTGCCAGCAGCTTAGCGCCCGTCCAAGACGAGCAGTACTTC,TRBJ2-7,NA,NA,14,TRBV7-2
CASRTSGLSSYEQYF,TGTGCCAGCAGGACTAGCGGGCTTAGCTCCTACGAGCAGTACTTC,TRBJ2-7,TRBD2,once,15,TRBV28
CASSQNSGSAHYEQYF,TGCGCCAGCAGCCAAAACAGCGGGAGCGCTCACTACGAGCAGTACTTC,TRBJ2-7,TRBD2,NA,16,TRBV4-3
CASSLGSGATEGHIGKLFF,TGTGCCAGCAGCTTGGGGTCCGGGGCCACTGAAGGTCATATCGGAAAACTGTTTTTT,TRBJ1-4,NA,NA,19,TRBV5-6
CASSPGGMNTEAFF,TGTGCCAGCTCGCCAGGGGGGATGAACACTGAAGCTTTCTTT,TRBJ1-1,TRBD1,NA,14,TRBV18
CAWSVPDRGLADTQYF,TGTGCCTGGAGTGTACCGGACAGGGGGTTGGCAGATACGCAGTATTTT,TRBJ2-3,TRBD1,NA,16,TRBV30
CASVRTSGRYNEQFF,TGCGCCAGCGTCCGCACTAGCGGGAGGTACAATGAGCAGTTCTTC,TRBJ2-1,TRBD2,once,15,TRBV10-2
CASSLPQGAGNQPQHF,TGTGCCAGCAGTCTACCGCAGGGGGCTGGCAATCAGCCCCAGCATTTT,TRBJ1-5,TRBD1,NA,16,TRBV28
CAWSPWTLAVTDTQYF,TGTGCCTGGAGCCCCTGGACTCTAGCTGTCACAGATACGCAGTATTTT,TRBJ2-3,NA,once,16,TRBV30
CASSSSGGRGETQYF,TGTGCCAGCAGCTCTAGCGGCGGGAGAGGCGAGACCCAGTACTTC,TRBJ2-5,TRBD2,NA,15,TRBV7-9
CASSLALGSVVGYEQYF,TGTGCCAGCAGCTTAGCCCTGGGCAGTGTTGTCGGGTACGAGCAGTACTTC,TRBJ2-7,NA,NA,17,TRBV7-8
CASSLMRGRGTDTQYF,TGTGCCAGCAGCTTGATGCGGGGCAGGGGGACAGATACGCAGTATTTT,TRBJ2-3,NA,NA,16,TRBV5-4
CASSDGTIPNEKLFF,TGTGCCAGCAGCGATGGGACAATTCCTAATGAAAAACTGTTTTTT,TRBJ1-4,NA,NA,15,TRBV9
CASSLRTGGTANTGELFF,TGTGCCAGCAGCCTCCGGACAGGGGGTACGGCGAACACCGGGGAGCTGTTTTTT,TRBJ2-2,TRBD1,NA,18,TRBV9
CASRATGGAAEAFF,TGTGCCAGCAGGGCTACAGGGGGGGCCGCTGAAGCTTTCTTT,TRBJ1-1,TRBD1,NA,14,TRBV9
CASSPYPTSQITDTQYF,TGTGCCAGCTCACCTTACCCGACTAGCCAGATCACAGATACGCAGTATTTT,TRBJ2-3,TRBD2,NA,17,TRBV18
CASSLSGLADSGANVLTF,TGTGCCAGCAGTTTATCTGGTCTAGCTGACTCTGGGGCCAACGTCCTGACTTTC,TRBJ2-6,NA,NA,18,TRBV27
CSAGTGVYEQYF,TGCAGCGCCGGGACAGGGGTTTACGAGCAGTACTTC,TRBJ2-7,TRBD1,NA,12,TRBV29-1
CASSPLPETQYF,TGTGCCAGCAGCCCCCTGCCAGAGACCCAGTACTTC,TRBJ2-5,NA,once,12,TRBV7-2
CAWSKGEGTEAFF,TGTGCCTGGAGTAAGGGGGAAGGCACTGAAGCTTTCTTT,TRBJ1-1,NA,NA,13,TRBV30
CATSMRVQVTNEQFF,TGTGCCACCAGCATGCGGGTACAGGTTACCAATGAGCAGTTCTTC,TRBJ2-1,NA,NA,15,TRBV15
CASSQSGTTSGANVLTF,TGTGCCAGCAGCCAAAGCGGGACTACCTCTGGGGCCAACGTCCTGACTTTC,TRBJ2-6,TRBD2,NA,17,TRBV14
CASSPNGTSGYTISYNEQFF,TGTGCCAGCTCACCGAATGGGACTAGCGGGTATACGATCTCCTACAATGAGCAGTTCTTC,TRBJ2-1,TRBD2,NA,20,TRBV18
CASSLTSQGLGNQPQHF,TGTGCCAGCAGCTTAACCTCACAGGGTCTCGGGAATCAGCCCCAGCATTTT,TRBJ1-5,NA,NA,17,TRBV7-8
CATSSTGTRASYEQYF,TGTGCCACCAGCAGTACCGGGACTAGAGCTTCCTACGAGCAGTACTTC,TRBJ2-7,TRBD2,NA,16,TRBV15
CASSPPGGVSNEQFF,TGTGCCAGCAGCCCCCCGGGGGGAGTCTCGAATGAGCAGTTCTTC,TRBJ2-1,TRBD2,NA,15,TRBV5-6
CASSFLGQTQYF,TGTGCCAGCAGTTTCCTGGGACAGACGCAGTATTTT,TRBJ2-3,TRBD1,NA,12,TRBV27
CASSLGIGQEKAYEQYF,TGTGCCAGCAGCTTAGGCATAGGACAGGAAAAAGCCTACGAGCAGTACTTC,TRBJ2-7,TRBD1,once,17,TRBV7-9
CASTLGTQGYGYTF,TGTGCCAGCACTCTGGGGACCCAGGGATATGGCTACACCTTC,TRBJ1-2,NA,NA,14,TRBV2
CASSLGERELFF,TGTGCCAGCAGTTTAGGTGAAAGGGAGCTGTTTTTT,TRBJ2-2,NA,NA,12,TRBV27
CASSGGSYEQYF,TGTGCCAGCTCCGGAGGTTCCTACGAGCAGTACTTC,TRBJ2-7,NA,once,12,TRBV18
CASSNCRTDTQYF,TGTGCCAGCAGCAACTGTCGCACAGATACGCAGTATTTT,TRBJ2-3,NA,NA,13,TRBV21-1
CASSVVDFGEQFF,TGTGCCAGCAGCGTAGTGGACTTTGGTGAGCAGTTCTTC,TRBJ2-1,NA,NA,13,TRBV9
CASSLTGGSGNTIYF,TGTGCCAGCAGCTTAACGGGGGGCTCTGGAAACACCATATATTTT,TRBJ1-3,NA,once,15,TRBV7-3
CSVGSGGPSGSGANVLTF,TGCAGCGTTGGATCAGGGGGGCCTAGTGGATCTGGGGCCAACGTCCTGACTTTC,TRBJ2-6,NA,NA,18,TRBV29-1
CASSYTTGVHEQYF,TGTGCCAGCAGTTACACCACAGGGGTTCACGAGCAGTACTTC,TRBJ2-7,TRBD1,NA,14,TRBV6-5
CASSLGQGDYGYTF,TGCGCCAGCAGCCTAGGACAGGGAGACTATGGCTACACCTTC,TRBJ1-2,TRBD1,NA,14,TRBV5-1
CASLSASSYNEQFF,TGTGCTTCGTTAAGCGCCAGCTCCTACAATGAGCAGTTCTTC,TRBJ2-1,NA,NA,14,TRBV28
CASSELQGFHNEQFF,TGCGCCAGCAGTGAGTTACAGGGGTTCCACAATGAGCAGTTCTTC,TRBJ2-1,TRBD1,once,15,TRBV10-1
CASSLGFWLAGGYRGDEQYF,TGTGCCAGCAGTTTAGGGTTTTGGCTAGCGGGAGGGTACCGGGGGGACGAGCAGTACTTC,TRBJ2-7,TRBD2,NA,20,TRBV28
CASSFTQGGSYEQYF,TGTGCCAGCAGTTTCACACAGGGAGGAAGCTACGAGCAGTACTTC,TRBJ2-7,NA,NA,15,TRBV27
CASSEIFGGGELFF,TGTGCCAGCAGTGAGATATTCGGAGGCGGGGAGCTGTTTTTT,TRBJ2-2,NA,NA,14,TRBV25-1